The 26 T cell receptor beta chains below all came from one sample that was sequenced in a study of beta chain features in type 1 diabetes. As every portion of the isolated RNA was reverse transcribed, the sequencing read expressed TCRB transcripts. Profiled with immunoSEQ multiplex PCR; TCRdb holds only in-frame clones, not every one. The repertoire consists of nearly 250,000 clones, with about 63% occurring once and the leading ten covering 0.053%. The sequencing sample was made of naive CD4+ T cells from blood. These receptor sequences come from a man aged 25 to 40 in good health.

V usage is TRBV4-3 and J usage is TRBJ2-7; either TRBD1 or TRBD2 may fit D (5 bases each). Germline-derived CDR1 and CDR2 are LGHNA and YSLEER. With 5 bases removed from V and 3 bases from J, the gap between germline ends came to 23 bases. The CDR3 extends over 17 amino acids. The CDR3 coding sequence is TGCGCCAGCAGCTCCCTCAGGGCAGTATTAGGGAGCTACGAGCAGTACTTC. This gives the protein CASSSLRAVLGSYEQYF.

V and J are TRBV29-1 and TRBJ2-7, with 13 bases that match TRBD2. Per the germline V gene, CDR1 is SQVTM and CDR2 is ANQGSEA. The CDR3 runs 14 residues. After removal of 5 bases from V and 3 bases from J, the junction contained 4 bases not matched to a gene. The chain's CDR3 is CSVRGLAGVYEQYF. For the CDR3, the DNA is TGCAGCGTTCGTGGACTAGCGGGGGTCTACGAGCAGTACTTC.

This chain connects TRBV30 to TRBJ2-1; 7 bases align to TRBD2. Germline V gene data show CDR1 as GTSNPN and CDR2 as SVGIG (reference sequence). V was clipped by 0 bases and J by 9 bases; unmatched bases: 8. CDR3 size: 14 residues. In DNA form, the CDR3 reads TGTGCCTGGAGTGTAGGACTAGGTTATAGTGAGCAGTTCTTC. Its protein is CAWSVGLGYSEQFF.

V usage is TRBV27 and J usage is TRBJ2-7, with D possibly being TRBD2 (6 bases). The germline gives CDR1 MNHEY, CDR2 SMNVEV (reference sequence). The length of the CDR3 is 17 residues. The V and J ends lost 5 bases and 3 bases respectively, with 23 bases between them. CDR3 DNA sequence: TGTGCCAGCAGTCATCGAGCGGGCTTCAACCCCTTCTACGAGCAGTACTTC. It translates to CASSHRAGFNPFYEQYF.

The chain uses TRBV30 and TRBJ1-5; no clear D gene. Germline V gene sequence: CDR1 GTSNPN, CDR2 SVGIG (reference sequence). V was pared by 2 bases and J by 0 bases, with 8 bases between. The CDR3 extends over 14 amino acids. DNA for the CDR3: TGTGCCTGGAGTAACCTGAATAGCAATCAGCCCCAGCATTTT. Its protein product is CAWSNLNSNQPQHF.

This clone was detected only a few times. V is TRBV25-1 and J is TRBJ2-7, with 12 positions matching TRBD1. Germline values: CDR1 MGHDK, CDR2 SYGVNS. The J segment lost 4 bases and the V segment lost 4 bases, leaving 8 bases of the junction unmatched. CDR3 length: 16 amino acids. The CDR3 DNA reads TGTGCCAGCAGTGGATCGGGACAGGGGGCGCGGTACGAGCAGTACTTC. It is translated as CASSGSGQGARYEQYF.

This clone came up once. Here the CDR3 reads CASSVTGGLNEKLFF. The CDR3 region has the DNA TGTGCCAGCAGCGTTACAGGAGGATTGAACGAAAAACTGTTTTTT. The V gene is TRBV7-2, the J gene TRBJ1-4; weak D call: TRBD1 (5 bases). The V end was cut by 5 bases, the J end by 8 bases, with 18 bases between. Germline V CDR1 and CDR2: SGHTA, FQGNSA. This CDR3 is built from 15 residues.

The chain employs TRBV2 and TRBJ2-5; 13 nucleotides agree with TRBD2. CDR1 SNHLY and CDR2 FYNNEI come from the germline V gene. Losses at the gene ends were 7 bases for V and 4 bases for J; bases not matched to a gene: 6. The CDR3 has 15 amino acids. The CDR3 loop reads CASTPGLAGPETQYF. Here the CDR3 DNA reads TGTGCCAGCACCCCGGGACTAGCGGGACCAGAGACCCAGTACTTC.

The V and J genes are TRBV29-1 and TRBJ1-1; TRBD1 aligns across 9 bases. Germline V gene data show CDR1 as SQVTM and CDR2 as ANQGSEA. The CDR3 is 14 residues long. J gave up 6 bases and V 6 bases, and 11 bases lay outside the gene matches. The CDR3 DNA sequence: TGCAGCGTGGGCCCGGGACAGGGAATATCTGAAGCTTTCTTT. Its protein product is CSVGPGQGISEAFF.

This rearrangement joins TRBV9 to TRBJ2-1; tentative D call: TRBD2 (6 bases). With 4 bases removed from V and 6 bases from J, the gap between germline ends came to 20 bases. Germline V gene data show CDR1 as SGDLS and CDR2 as YYNGEE. The CDR3 consists of 16 residues. DNA of the CDR3: TGTGCCAGCAGCCCCTCAGCGGGCCAAGCCTCCAATGAGCAGTTCTTC. Translating it yields CASSPSAGQASNEQFF.

V usage is TRBV30 and J usage is TRBJ1-5; D unclear. Trimming stripped 0 bases from V and 9 bases from J, with 9 bases between. Germline CDR1 and CDR2: GTSNPN and SVGIG (reference sequence). This CDR3 region has 12 residues. For the CDR3, the DNA is TGTGCCTGGAGTGTATCCGGTTGGCCCCAGCATTTT. Residues: CAWSVSGWPQHF.

The chain couples TRBV7-9 to TRBJ2-5, with D perhaps given as TRBD1 or TRBD2 (6 bases each). Germline V gene data show CDR1 as SEHNR and CDR2 as FQNEAQ (reference sequence). The CDR3 spans 17 residues. The V gene lost 11 bases and the J gene lost 2 bases, with 27 bases spanning the gap. This chain's CDR3 is CAAGGQGSSPGQETQYF. CDR3 nucleotide sequence: TGTGCCGCTGGGGGGCAGGGTTCCTCCCCAGGGCAAGAGACCCAGTACTTC.

The chain is built from TRBV5-1 and TRBJ2-1, with 7 nucleotides matching TRBD2. The V gene end was trimmed by 3 bases and the J gene end by 1 base; junction bases not matched to a gene: 1. The CDR3 length is 14 residues. Germline values: CDR1 SGHRS, CDR2 YFSETQ. CDR3 nucleotides: TGCGCCAGCAGCTCTAGCGGATCCTACAATGAGCAGTTCTTC. Its translation: CASSSSGSYNEQFF.

The V and J genes are TRBV6-1 and TRBJ2-1, with 7 nucleotides matching TRBD1. Germline V gene sequence: CDR1 MNHNS, CDR2 SASEGT. J gave up 9 bases and V 3 bases, and 5 bases lay outside the gene matches. The CDR3 spans 13 residues. DNA for the CDR3: TGTGCCAGCAGTGATCAGACAGGGACTGAGCAGTTCTTC. Its translation is CASSDQTGTEQFF.

J is TRBJ2-7 and V is TRBV7-6, with D hard to call. Germline V gene lookup returns CDR1 SGHVS and CDR2 FNYEAQ. V dropped 0 bases and J dropped 3 bases, with 6 bases sitting between them. The CDR3 is 13 residues long. CDR3 nucleotides: TGTGCCAGCAGCTTAGCCGGAGACTACGAGCAGTACTTC. Encoded protein: CASSLAGDYEQYF.

V usage is TRBV7-2 and J usage is TRBJ2-1; TRBD2 matches 7 bases. CDR3 length equals 15 residues. Trimming at V came to 3 bases and at J to 6 bases, leaving 8 bases not matched to a gene. Germline V gene lookup returns CDR1 SGHTA and CDR2 FQGNSA. CDR3 DNA sequence: TGTGCCAGCAGCTTTGGGACTACAAGAACCAATGAGCAGTTCTTC. It codes for CASSFGTTRTNEQFF. Full variable domain (missing parts from reference TRBV7-2 and TRBJ2-1): GAGVSQSPSNKVTEKGKDVELRCDPISGHTALYWYRQSLGQGLEFLIYFQGNSAPDKSGLPSDRFSAERTGGSVSTLTIQRTQQEDSAVYLCASSFGTTRTNEQFFGPGTRLTVL.

The CDR3 coding sequence is TGTGCCATCAGACCTCTCTCTGGGGCCAACGTCCTGACTTTC. Its translation: CAIRPLSGANVLTF. This chain connects TRBV10-3 to TRBJ2-6; D is unclear. Trimming took 6 bases from V and 0 from J, leaving 6 bases between them. This CDR3 spans 14 amino acids. The V gene's germline CDR1 is ENHRY and CDR2 SYGVKD.

The V call is TRBV11-2, the J call TRBJ2-3, with D uncertain. Trimming shortened V by 3 bases and J by 2 bases, and 15 bases separated the two germline ends. The germline gives CDR1 SGHAT, CDR2 FQNNGV. This CDR3 region has 16 residues. The CDR3 loop reads CASSFIGRANTDTQYF. DNA for the CDR3: TGTGCCAGCAGCTTTATAGGGCGAGCCAACACAGATACGCAGTATTTT.

The DNA for the CDR3 is TGTGCCAGCAGCCCCGTCGGAGCGGCCCAGTACTTC. Its translation: CASSPVGAAQYF. The chain links TRBV5-4 to TRBJ2-5; perhaps TRBD2 as D (5 bases). V lost 4 bases to trimming and J lost 9 bases, with 13 bases between them. The germline V gene has CDR1 SGHNT and CDR2 YYREEE (reference sequence). The CDR3 totals 12 residues.

The chain is built from TRBV7-2 and TRBJ2-1, with D perhaps TRBD2 (5 bases). Germline CDR1 SGHTA, CDR2 FQGNSA. V shed 5 bases and J shed 3 bases, with 8 bases lying between them. The CDR3 spans 13 residues. The CDR3 spells CASSHDYYNEQFF. The CDR3 nucleotides read TGTGCCAGCAGCCACGACTACTACAATGAGCAGTTCTTC.

This clone came up once. The gene calls are TRBV6-5 and TRBJ2-1; D ambiguous. V lost 5 bases and J lost 8, with 7 bases in between. Per germline, CDR1 MNHEY and CDR2 SVGAGI. This CDR3 has 11 residues. CDR3 nucleotide sequence: TGTGCCAGCAGTGACGTCTATGAGCAGTTCTTC. It yields the protein CASSDVYEQFF.

The chain joins TRBV7-9 to TRBJ2-2, with D possibly being TRBD1 (5 bases). Germline V gene sequence: CDR1 SEHNR, CDR2 FQNEAQ (reference sequence). The V and J ends lost 4 bases and 4 bases respectively, with 10 bases between them. This CDR3 spans 14 amino acids. CDR3 DNA: TGTGCCAGCAGCTCACAGGTTTCCACCGGGGAGCTGTTTTTT. The encoded protein is CASSSQVSTGELFF.

This sequence joins TRBV4-3 and TRBJ2-3; perhaps TRBD1 as D (6 bases). The CDR3 totals 16 residues. Germline V gene sequence: CDR1 LGHNA, CDR2 YSLEER. The V gene lost 4 bases and the J gene lost 6 bases, with 20 bases spanning the gap. The DNA for the CDR3 is TGCGCCAGCAGCCGACTACCTGGGGGCGTGGCGGATACGCAGTATTTT. It specifies CASSRLPGGVADTQYF.

V usage is TRBV5-1 and J usage is TRBJ2-1; 9 nucleotides agree with TRBD1. The CDR3 sequence is 14 residues long. V trimming: 2 bases; J trimming: 8 bases; junction bases outside the gene matches: 5. CDR1 is SGHRS and CDR2 is YFSETQ in the germline V gene. In DNA, the CDR3 is TGCGCCAGCAGCTTTGGTGGGACAGGGTATGAGCAGTTCTTC. It is translated as CASSFGGTGYEQFF.

The genes are TRBV29-1 and TRBJ2-1; TRBD1 aligns across 8 bases. From germline, CDR1 is SQVTM and CDR2 ANQGSEA. The J segment lost 0 bases and the V segment lost 6 bases, leaving 13 bases of the junction unmatched. The length of the CDR3 is 17 residues. CDR3 in DNA: TGCAGCGTGAGGACAGGGTTGGCGGAGAGCTCCTACAATGAGCAGTTCTTC. As protein: CSVRTGLAESSYNEQFF.

The chain links TRBV6-6 to TRBJ2-7; 8 bases match TRBD1. J gave up 2 bases and V 6 bases, and 6 bases lay outside the gene matches. The CDR3 runs to 14 residues. Germline-derived CDR1 and CDR2 are MNHNY and SVGAGI (reference sequence). CDR3 in amino acids: CASRPGQGPYEQYF. For the CDR3, the DNA is TGTGCCAGCAGGCCCGGACAGGGCCCCTACGAGCAGTACTTC.